One and the same sample provided the 24 T cell receptor beta chains below, sequenced in a study of T cells expressing NK-cell markers. TCRdb re-called the 5' RACE reads, yielding one record per CDR3 amino acid sequence without DNA. In total, the table holds 200,000 to 300,000 distinct CDR3 sequences. The sample taken for sequencing was blood T cells: a sorted CD56 or NKG2C T cell subset, CD4+ or CD8+ T cells, or bulk PBMC T cells (not recorded which). These receptors all stem from a woman between 18 and 75 years old in good health.

The V gene is TRBV15, the J gene TRBJ1-2; the TCRdb D gene call, TRBD1, has no DNA to confirm it. In germline, CDR1 is LNHNV, CDR2 YYDKDF (reference sequence). The CDR3 runs 13 residues. CDR3 sequence: CATSREGHGGYTF.

The rearrangement uses TRBV4-3 and TRBJ2-3. CDR1 and CDR2 (germline): LGHNA, YSLEER. The CDR3 spans 14 residues. CDR3 loop: CASSQDWARDTQYF.

The chain is built from TRBV27 and TRBJ1-3; there is no DNA to check the TCRdb D call of TRBD1. The germline V gene encodes CDR1 MNHEY and CDR2 SMNVEV (reference sequence). CDR3 length: 16 amino acids. The CDR3: CASSSPGTGSGNTIYF.

The chain joins TRBV20-1 to TRBJ2-4; TCRdb returns TRBD1, unconfirmable since there is no DNA. Germline-derived CDR1 and CDR2 are DFQATT and SNEGSKA (reference sequence). This CDR3 contains 16 residues. The chain's CDR3 is CSAGPGTGLAKNIQYF.

The chain couples TRBV6-2 or TRBV6-3 to TRBJ1-5. Per the germline V gene, CDR1 is MNHEY and CDR2 is SVGEGT. The CDR3 has 15 amino acids. The chain's CDR3 is CASTRYPGENQPQHF.

V usage is TRBV28 and J usage is TRBJ2-7; with no DNA, the TCRdb D assignment of TRBD1 cannot be verified. CDR1 and CDR2 (germline): MDHEN, SYDVKM. This CDR3 region has 12 residues. This CDR3 reads CASRRQGIEQYF.

The chain carries TRBV27 and TRBJ2-7; TCRdb calls TRBD2, which cannot be checked without DNA. CDR1 and CDR2 from the germline V gene are MNHEY and SMNVEV (reference sequence). CDR3 size: 15 residues. The CDR3 spells CASSSGGRPTYEQYF.

The chain carries TRBV24-1 and TRBJ1-1; there is no DNA to check the TCRdb D call of TRBD1. The CDR3 has 16 residues. The germline CDR1 and CDR2 sequences are KGHDR and SFDVKD. CDR3 sequence: CATSDSNQGANTEAFF.

This chain uses TRBV20-1 with TRBJ2-5; TCRdb outputs TRBD2, but without DNA this stays unchecked. Germline lookup yields CDR1 DFQATT and CDR2 SNEGSKA (reference sequence). The CDR3 consists of 15 residues. The CDR3 sequence is CSALGLAHAGETQYF.

The chain joins TRBV7-3 to TRBJ2-1; TCRdb's D call of TRBD1 is untestable without DNA. Germline values: CDR1 SGHTA, CDR2 FQGTGA. This CDR3 contains 16 residues. The CDR3 here is CASSPGGTGGIGEQFF.

The chain links TRBV6-2 or TRBV6-3 to TRBJ1-2; the D gene TCRdb calls, TRBD1, cannot be checked with no DNA. This CDR3 has 13 amino acids. Germline values: CDR1 MNHEY, CDR2 SVGEGT. CDR3: CASSWDRGFGYTF.

The chain employs TRBV4-2 and TRBJ1-2; TCRdb names TRBD1, which stays unverified in the absence of DNA. The CDR3 spans 15 residues. The germline CDR1 and CDR2 sequences are LGHNA and YNFKEQ. CDR3 loop: CASSQDGTANYGYTF.

V and J are TRBV6-2 or TRBV6-3 and TRBJ2-1; TCRdb returns TRBD2, unconfirmable since there is no DNA. Germline V gene lookup returns CDR1 MNHEY and CDR2 SVGEGT. The CDR3 consists of 15 residues. The CDR3 reads CASRLPGHWGNEQFF.

This chain links TRBV3-1 with TRBJ2-7; the D call from TCRdb, TRBD1, cannot be confirmed without DNA. Germline CDR1 and CDR2: LGHDT and YNNKEL (reference sequence). The CDR3 has 18 residues. The CDR3 is CASSQTPWDRSPSYEQYF.

The rearrangement links TRBV12-5 to TRBJ1-1. The length of the CDR3 is 12 residues. The germline V gene encodes CDR1 LGHNT and CDR2 FRNRAP. CDR3 region: CASGLVDTEAFF.

The chain joins TRBV7-2 to TRBJ1-1. This CDR3 has 14 amino acids. CDR1 is SGHTA, CDR2 FQGNSA, per germline. CDR3: CASSLTPMNTEAFF.

The chain combines TRBV6-2 or TRBV6-3 with TRBJ2-1; TCRdb reports TRBD1, a call that lacks DNA to check it against. The CDR3 totals 14 residues. Germline values: CDR1 MNHEY, CDR2 SVGEGT. The CDR3 is CASSRWTEPNEQFF.

V is TRBV5-4 and J is TRBJ2-1. Germline assignment: CDR1 SGHNT and CDR2 YYREEE (reference sequence). CDR3 length equals 16 residues. The chain's CDR3 is CASSLDRGIAYNEQFF.

This chain uses TRBV5-1 with TRBJ2-5; TCRdb gives TRBD2 as the D gene, but with no DNA this cannot be confirmed. The CDR3 sequence is 18 residues long. Germline V lookup: CDR1 SGHRS, CDR2 YFSETQ. This chain's CDR3 is CASSLASAGGKGPETQYF. Full variable domain (missing parts from reference TRBV5-1 and TRBJ2-5): KAGVTQTPRYLIKTRGQQVTLSCSPISGHRSVSWYQQTPGQGLQFLFEYFSETQRNKGNFPGRFSGRQFSNSRSEMNVSTLELGDSALYLCASSLASAGGKGPETQYFGPGTRLLVL.

The V and J genes are TRBV3-1 and TRBJ2-7. Germline-derived CDR1 and CDR2 are LGHDT and YNNKEL (reference sequence). The CDR3 has 12 amino acids. The chain's CDR3 is CASSQIGYEQYF.

V gene TRBV20-1 combines with J gene TRBJ2-1. The length of the CDR3 is 11 residues. Germline V gene data show CDR1 as DFQATT and CDR2 as SNEGSKA (reference sequence). The CDR3 reads CSALDYNEQFF.

The chain has TRBV6-2 or TRBV6-3 and TRBJ1-2; TCRdb's D call, TRBD1, is unchecked because there is no DNA. Germline lookup yields CDR1 MNHEY and CDR2 SVGEGT. The CDR3 is 14 amino acids. This CDR3 reads CAIEPGSGSGGYTF.

J is TRBJ2-3 and V is TRBV24-1; no DNA is available, so the TRBD2 call from TCRdb remains unchecked. The length of the CDR3 is 15 residues. Germline V gives CDR1 KGHDR, CDR2 SFDVKD. The CDR3 is CATSSSGRKADTQYF.

This chain joins TRBV5-1 and TRBJ2-3; TCRdb's D call, TRBD1, is unchecked because there is no DNA. The CDR3 contains 16 residues. Germline V CDR1 and CDR2: SGHRS, YFSETQ. The CDR3 is CASSLATGGGEDTQYF.